One T cell receptor beta chain is described in this entry. Its cognate antigen has yet to be identified. No base quality values were provided; no much bigger clone lies one nucleotide off. The data derive from a study of chemoradiotherapy in HPV16-positive cancers (dated 2022 in TCRdb). Context from the whole study: Functional T-cell assays on cells from two HPV16-positive patients defined candidate HPV-specific T-cell clones and common TCR motifs. Next, the candidate HPV-specific TCRs and motifs were followed in TCR repertoires from around 93 patients with HPV-related cancers. The study asked whether T-cell immunity to the HPV oncoproteins E6 and E7 changes during chemoradiotherapy and whether this immunity affects survival. What the study reported, not specific to this receptor: Improved recurrence-free survival in HPV16-positive patients was associated with expansion of HPV-responsive T cells during chemoradiotherapy. Expansion of candidate HPV-specific clones and E7-related TCR motifs was observed in the tumor microenvironment during treatment, whereas no such expansion was observed for non-HPV-specific T cells. The functional definition of HPV-specific T cells came from only a couple of HPV16-positive patients, and the survival association was reported for HPV16-positive patients.

CDR1 is given as MNHNS and CDR2 as SASEGT, both from the germline V gene. Taken from cysteine to phenylalanine, the CDR3 has 16 residues. Of all the DNA, just the CDR3 is kept, 48 bases in frame from base 1. V and J are trimmed by 4 bases and 4 bases, and the gene matches miss 6 bases of the junction. Library construction relied on the immunoSEQ multiplex PCR assay. Imported from immuneACCESS, the table was reduced by TCRdb to in-frame sequences with V and J called. These copies leave out some clones; in studies compared against another copy, an unresolved V gene accounts for under half, and the cause of the remainder is not known. The sample yields 9,500 to 15,000 clones; around 84% were counted once. 4.5% to 6.5% of the sample lies in the top ten. Repertoires were sampled repeatedly over the course of chemoradiotherapy, so clonal expansion could be followed in the tumor microenvironment.

This sequence uses TRBV6-1 and TRBJ1-6; 8 bases in between match TRBD1. The receptor comes from a human donor with HPV-associated anogenital cancer. The sequenced sample was blood, obtained from a patient who underwent chemoradiotherapy. The CDR3: CASSGYRGSYNSPLHF. The nucleotide sequence reads as follows: TGTGCCAGCAGTGGCTACAGGGGGTCTTATAATTCACCCCTCCACTTT.